This T cell receptor (beta chain) was identified in a study of blood T cell repertoires in COVID-19. Study information: Samples of COVID-19 (acute and convalescent) were obtained from the United States, Italy and Spain. Sources were T cells, B-cell-depleted T cells, or PBMCs; the material itself was cDNA or gDNA.

This clone was recorded a few times. The assay was immunoSEQ multiplex PCR, and TCRdb's table has in-frame clones only and misses some. The sample lists 45,000 to 55,000 clones, 88% occurring once. The TCR originated in a human donor in a cohort sampled during active COVID-19. Material: peripheral blood.

The DNA for the CDR3 is TGTGCCACCCAAGCAGGAAATCGCAATGGCTACACCTTC. This codes for CATQAGNRNGYTF. The chain joins TRBV2 to TRBJ1-2, with D unresolved. The V gene's germline CDR1 is SNHLY and CDR2 FYNNEI. Trimming cost V 10 bases and J 6 bases, with 18 bases left between them. This CDR3 is built from 13 residues.